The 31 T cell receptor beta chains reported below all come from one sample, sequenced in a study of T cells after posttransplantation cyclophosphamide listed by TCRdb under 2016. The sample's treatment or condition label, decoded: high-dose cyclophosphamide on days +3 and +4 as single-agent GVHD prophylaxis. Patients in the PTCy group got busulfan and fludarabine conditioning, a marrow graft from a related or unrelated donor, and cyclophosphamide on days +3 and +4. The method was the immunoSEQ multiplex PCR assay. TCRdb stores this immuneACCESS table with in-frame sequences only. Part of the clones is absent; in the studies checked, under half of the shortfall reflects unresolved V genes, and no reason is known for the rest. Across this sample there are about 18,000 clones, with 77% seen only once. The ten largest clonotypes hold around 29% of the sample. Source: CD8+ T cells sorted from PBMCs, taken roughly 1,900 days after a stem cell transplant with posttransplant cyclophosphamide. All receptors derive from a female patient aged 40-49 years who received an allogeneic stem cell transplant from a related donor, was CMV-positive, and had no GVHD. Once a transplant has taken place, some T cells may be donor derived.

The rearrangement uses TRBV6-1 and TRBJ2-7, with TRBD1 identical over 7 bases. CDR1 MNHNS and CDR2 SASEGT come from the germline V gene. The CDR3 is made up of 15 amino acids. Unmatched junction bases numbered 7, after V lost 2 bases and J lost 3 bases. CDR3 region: CASSESLDRVYEQYF. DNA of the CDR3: TGTGCCAGCAGTGAAAGTCTTGACAGGGTCTACGAGCAGTACTTC.

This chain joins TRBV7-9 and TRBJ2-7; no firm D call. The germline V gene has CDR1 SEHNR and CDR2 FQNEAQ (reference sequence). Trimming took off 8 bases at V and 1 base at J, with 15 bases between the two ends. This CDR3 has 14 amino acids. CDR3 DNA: TGTGCCAGCTCTGACACCTTGCCTTCCTACGAGCAGTACTTC. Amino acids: CASSDTLPSYEQYF. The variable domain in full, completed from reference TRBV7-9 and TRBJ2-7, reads DTGVSQNPRHKITKRGQNVTFRCDPISEHNRLYWYRQTLGQGPEFLTYFQNEAQLEKSRLLSDRFSAERPKGSFSTLEIQRTEQGDSAMYLCASSDTLPSYEQYFGPGTRLTVT.

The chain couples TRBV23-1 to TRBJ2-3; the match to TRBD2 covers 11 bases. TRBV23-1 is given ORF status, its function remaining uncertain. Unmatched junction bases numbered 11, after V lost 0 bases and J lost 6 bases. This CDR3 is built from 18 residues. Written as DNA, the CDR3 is TGCGCCAGCAGTCAATCTGCTAGTAGCGGGGGGGCCGGGGATACGCAGTATTTT. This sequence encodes CASSQSASSGGAGDTQYF.

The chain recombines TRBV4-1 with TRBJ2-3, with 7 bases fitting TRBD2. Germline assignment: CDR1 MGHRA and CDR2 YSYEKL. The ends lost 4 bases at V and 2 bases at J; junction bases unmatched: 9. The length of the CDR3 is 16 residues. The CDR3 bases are TGCGCCAGCAGCCCGCGGGGGAGCGATAACACAGATACGCAGTATTTT. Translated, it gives CASSPRGSDNTDTQYF.

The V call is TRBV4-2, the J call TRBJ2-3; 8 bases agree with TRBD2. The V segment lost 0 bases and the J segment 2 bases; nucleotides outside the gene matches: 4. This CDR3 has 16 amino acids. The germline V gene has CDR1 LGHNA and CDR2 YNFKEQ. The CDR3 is CASSQEAGGYTDTQYF. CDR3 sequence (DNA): TGTGCCAGCAGCCAAGAGGCGGGGGGATACACAGATACGCAGTATTTT.

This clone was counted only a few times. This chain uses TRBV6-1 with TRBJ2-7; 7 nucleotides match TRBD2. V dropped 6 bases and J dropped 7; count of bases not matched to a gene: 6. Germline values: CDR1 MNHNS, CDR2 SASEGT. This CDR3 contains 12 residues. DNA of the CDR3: TGTGCCAGCAGGGGAGGGGCCCGGGAGCAGTACTTC. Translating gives CASRGGAREQYF.

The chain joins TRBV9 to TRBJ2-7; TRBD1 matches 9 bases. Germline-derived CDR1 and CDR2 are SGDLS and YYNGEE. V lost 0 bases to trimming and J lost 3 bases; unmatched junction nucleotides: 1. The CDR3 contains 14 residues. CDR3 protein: CASSVETGGYEQYF. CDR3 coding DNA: TGTGCCAGCAGCGTAGAGACAGGGGGCTACGAGCAGTACTTC.

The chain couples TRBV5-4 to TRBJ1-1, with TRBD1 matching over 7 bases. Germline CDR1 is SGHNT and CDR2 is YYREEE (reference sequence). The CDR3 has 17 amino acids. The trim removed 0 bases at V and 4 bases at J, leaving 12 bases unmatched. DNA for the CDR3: TGTGCCAGCAGCTTGGTCCAAGCCCAGACAGGGCCCACTGAAGCTTTCTTT. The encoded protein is CASSLVQAQTGPTEAFF.

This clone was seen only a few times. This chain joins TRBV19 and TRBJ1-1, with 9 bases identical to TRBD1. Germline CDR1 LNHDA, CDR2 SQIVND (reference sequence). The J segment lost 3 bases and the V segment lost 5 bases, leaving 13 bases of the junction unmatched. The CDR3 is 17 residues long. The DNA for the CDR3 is TGTGCCAGTAGTTGGAACCCTCGGACAGGGGCGGACACTGAAGCTTTCTTT. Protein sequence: CASSWNPRTGADTEAFF.

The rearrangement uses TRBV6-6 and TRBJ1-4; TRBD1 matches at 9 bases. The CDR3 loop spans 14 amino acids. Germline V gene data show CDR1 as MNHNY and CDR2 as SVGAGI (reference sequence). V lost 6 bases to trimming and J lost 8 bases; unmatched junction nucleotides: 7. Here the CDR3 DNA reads TGTGCCAGCAGCTCGGGACAGGGAATAGAAAAACTGTTTTTT. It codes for CASSSGQGIEKLFF.

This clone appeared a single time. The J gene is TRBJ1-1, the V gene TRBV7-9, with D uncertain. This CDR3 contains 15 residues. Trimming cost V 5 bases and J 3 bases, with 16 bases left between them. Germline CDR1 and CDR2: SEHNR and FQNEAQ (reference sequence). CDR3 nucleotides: TGTGCCAGCAGCCCAGACGAGGGAGGTGACACTGAAGCTTTCTTT. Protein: CASSPDEGGDTEAFF. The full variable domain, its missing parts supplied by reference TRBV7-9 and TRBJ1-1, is DTGVSQNPRHKITKRGQNVTFRCDPISEHNRLYWYRQTLGQGPEFLTYFQNEAQLEKSRLLSDRFSAERPKGSFSTLEIQRTEQGDSAMYLCASSPDEGGDTEAFFGQGTRLTVV.

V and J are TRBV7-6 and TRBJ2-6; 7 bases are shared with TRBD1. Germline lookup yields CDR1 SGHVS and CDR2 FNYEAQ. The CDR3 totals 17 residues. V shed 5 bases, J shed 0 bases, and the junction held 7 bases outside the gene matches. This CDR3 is CASSRDSGYSGANVLTF. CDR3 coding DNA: TGTGCCAGCAGCCGGGACAGCGGTTACTCTGGGGCCAACGTCCTGACTTTC.

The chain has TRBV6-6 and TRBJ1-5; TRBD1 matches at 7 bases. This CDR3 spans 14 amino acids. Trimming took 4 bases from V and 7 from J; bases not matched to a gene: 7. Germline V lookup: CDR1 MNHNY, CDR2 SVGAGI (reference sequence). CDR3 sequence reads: CASSSGGAGQPQHF. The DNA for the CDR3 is TGTGCCAGCAGTTCAGGGGGTGCTGGGCAGCCCCAGCATTTT.

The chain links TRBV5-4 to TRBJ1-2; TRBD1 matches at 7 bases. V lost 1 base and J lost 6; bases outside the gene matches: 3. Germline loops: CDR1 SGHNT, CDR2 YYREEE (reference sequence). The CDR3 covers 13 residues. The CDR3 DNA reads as TGTGCCAGCAGCTTGATAGGGGGCGATGGCTACACCTTC. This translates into CASSLIGGDGYTF.

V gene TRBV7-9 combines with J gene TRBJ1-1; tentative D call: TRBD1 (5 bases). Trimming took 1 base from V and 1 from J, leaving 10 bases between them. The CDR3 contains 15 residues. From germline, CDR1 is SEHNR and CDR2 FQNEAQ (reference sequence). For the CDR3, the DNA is TGTGCCAGCAGCTTAGTGGGGGGATGGAACACTGAAGCTTTCTTT. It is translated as CASSLVGGWNTEAFF.

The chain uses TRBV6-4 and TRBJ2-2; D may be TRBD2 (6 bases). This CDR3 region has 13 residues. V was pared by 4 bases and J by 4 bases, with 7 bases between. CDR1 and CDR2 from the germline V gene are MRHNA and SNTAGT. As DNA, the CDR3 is TGTGCCAGCAGTGGGGGAGGCACCGGGGAGCTGTTTTTT. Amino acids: CASSGGGTGELFF.

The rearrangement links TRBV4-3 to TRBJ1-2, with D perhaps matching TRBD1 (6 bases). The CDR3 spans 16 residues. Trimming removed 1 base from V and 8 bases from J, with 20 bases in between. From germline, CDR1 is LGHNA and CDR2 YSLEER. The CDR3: CASSQVVGGGRKGYTF. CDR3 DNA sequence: TGCGCCAGCAGCCAAGTGGTAGGGGGAGGGCGGAAGGGCTACACCTTC.

As DNA, the CDR3 is TGCGCCAGCAGCGGCCCTCAGGGGAACACTGAAGCTTTCTTT. Translated, it gives CASSGPQGNTEAFF. This chain joins TRBV5-1 and TRBJ1-1; a weak D match, TRBD1 (5 bases). CDR3 size: 14 residues. Germline V lookup: CDR1 SGHRS, CDR2 YFSETQ. V was pared by 4 bases and J by 1 base, with 11 bases between.

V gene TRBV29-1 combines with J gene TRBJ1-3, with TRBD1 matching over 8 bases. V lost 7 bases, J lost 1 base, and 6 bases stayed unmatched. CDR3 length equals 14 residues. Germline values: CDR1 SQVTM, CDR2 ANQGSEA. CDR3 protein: CSALGDRSGNTIYF. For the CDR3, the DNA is TGCAGCGCCTTAGGGGACAGGTCTGGAAACACCATATATTTT.

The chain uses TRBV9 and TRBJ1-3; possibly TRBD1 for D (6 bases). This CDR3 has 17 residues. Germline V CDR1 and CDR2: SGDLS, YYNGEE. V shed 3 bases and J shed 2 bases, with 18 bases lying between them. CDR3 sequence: CASSEGGAGVAGNTIYF. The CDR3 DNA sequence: TGTGCCAGCAGCGAGGGGGGGGCAGGGGTTGCTGGAAACACCATATATTTT. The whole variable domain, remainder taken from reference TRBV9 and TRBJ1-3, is DSGVTQTPKHLITATGQRVTLRCSPRSGDLSVYWYQQSLDQGLQFLIQYYNGEERAKGNILERFSAQQFPDLHSELNLSSLELGDSALYFCASSEGGAGVAGNTIYFGEGSWLTVV.

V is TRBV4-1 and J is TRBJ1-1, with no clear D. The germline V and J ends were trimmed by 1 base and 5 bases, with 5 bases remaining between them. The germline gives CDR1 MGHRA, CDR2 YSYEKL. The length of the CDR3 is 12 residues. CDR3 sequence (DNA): TGCGCCAGCAGCCAAGCAATTACTGAAGCTTTCTTT. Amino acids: CASSQAITEAFF.

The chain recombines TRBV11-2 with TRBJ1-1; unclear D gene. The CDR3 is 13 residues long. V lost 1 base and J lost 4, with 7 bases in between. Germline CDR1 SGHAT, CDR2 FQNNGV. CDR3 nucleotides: TGTGCCAGCAGCTTAGGGTGGGCCACTGAAGCTTTCTTT. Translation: CASSLGWATEAFF.

Here the CDR3 reads CASSLEVFTEDYGYTF. The CDR3 nucleotides read TGTGCCAGCAGCTTAGAGGTATTCACTGAAGACTATGGCTACACCTTC. The chain has TRBV5-8 and TRBJ1-2; D remains unclear. Germline loops: CDR1 SGHTS, CDR2 YDEGEE. The V gene lost 2 bases and the J gene lost 3 bases, with 17 bases spanning the gap. The CDR3 loop spans 16 amino acids.

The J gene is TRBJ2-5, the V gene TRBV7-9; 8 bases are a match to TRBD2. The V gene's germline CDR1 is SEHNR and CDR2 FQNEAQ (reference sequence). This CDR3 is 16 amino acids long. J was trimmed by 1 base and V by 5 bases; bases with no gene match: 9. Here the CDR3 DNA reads TGTGCCAGCAGCCCGCGGACTAGCCGGGGCCAAGAGACCCAGTACTTC. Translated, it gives CASSPRTSRGQETQYF.

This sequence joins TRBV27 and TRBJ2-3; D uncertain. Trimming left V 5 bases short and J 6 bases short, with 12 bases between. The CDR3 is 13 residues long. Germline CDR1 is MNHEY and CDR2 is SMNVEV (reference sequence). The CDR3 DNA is TGTGCCAGCAGTCCTACCATGAAGGATACGCAGTATTTT. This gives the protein CASSPTMKDTQYF.

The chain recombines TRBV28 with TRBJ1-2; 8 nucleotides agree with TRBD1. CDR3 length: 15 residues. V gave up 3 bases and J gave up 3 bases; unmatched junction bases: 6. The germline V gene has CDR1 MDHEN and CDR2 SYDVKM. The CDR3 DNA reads TGTGCCAGCAGTTTGACAGGGGAGGAAGACTATGGCTACACCTTC. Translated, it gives CASSLTGEEDYGYTF.

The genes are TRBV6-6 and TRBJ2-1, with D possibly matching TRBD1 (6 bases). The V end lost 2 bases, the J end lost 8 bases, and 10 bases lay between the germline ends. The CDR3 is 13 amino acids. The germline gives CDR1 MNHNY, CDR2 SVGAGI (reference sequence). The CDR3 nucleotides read TGTGCCAGCAGTTACGTGGCAGGGGATGAGCAGTTCTTC. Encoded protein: CASSYVAGDEQFF.

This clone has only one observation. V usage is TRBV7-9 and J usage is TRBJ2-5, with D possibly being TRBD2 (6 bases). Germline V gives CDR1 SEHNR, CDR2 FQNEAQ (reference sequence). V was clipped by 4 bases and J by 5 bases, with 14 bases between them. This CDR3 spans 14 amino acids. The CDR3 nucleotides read TGTGCCAGCAGCTCGGTCTCCCGGGGGGAGACCCAGTACTTC. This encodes CASSSVSRGETQYF.

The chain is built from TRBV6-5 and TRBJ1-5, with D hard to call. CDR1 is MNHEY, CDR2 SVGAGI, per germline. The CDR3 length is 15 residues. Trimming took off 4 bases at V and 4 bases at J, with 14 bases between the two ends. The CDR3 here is CASSSTYTGNQPQHF. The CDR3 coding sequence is TGTGCCAGCAGTTCTACCTATACGGGGAATCAGCCCCAGCATTTT.

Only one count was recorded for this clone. CDR3 protein: CASSLGRTGNSPLHF. CDR3 bases: TGTGCCAGCAGCTTGGGACGGACAGGGAATTCACCCCTCCACTTT. This chain links TRBV5-8 with TRBJ1-6; the match to TRBD1 covers 8 bases. Germline values: CDR1 SGHTS, CDR2 YDEGEE. Trimming removed 0 bases from V and 7 bases from J; junction bases left unmatched: 3. The CDR3 length is 15 residues.

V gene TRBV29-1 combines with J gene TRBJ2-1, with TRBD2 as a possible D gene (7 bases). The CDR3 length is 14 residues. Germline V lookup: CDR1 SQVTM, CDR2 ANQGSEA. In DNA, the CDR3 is TGCAGTGGGATGGGGGGGGCGACCTACAATGAGCAGTTCTTC. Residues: CSGMGGATYNEQFF.